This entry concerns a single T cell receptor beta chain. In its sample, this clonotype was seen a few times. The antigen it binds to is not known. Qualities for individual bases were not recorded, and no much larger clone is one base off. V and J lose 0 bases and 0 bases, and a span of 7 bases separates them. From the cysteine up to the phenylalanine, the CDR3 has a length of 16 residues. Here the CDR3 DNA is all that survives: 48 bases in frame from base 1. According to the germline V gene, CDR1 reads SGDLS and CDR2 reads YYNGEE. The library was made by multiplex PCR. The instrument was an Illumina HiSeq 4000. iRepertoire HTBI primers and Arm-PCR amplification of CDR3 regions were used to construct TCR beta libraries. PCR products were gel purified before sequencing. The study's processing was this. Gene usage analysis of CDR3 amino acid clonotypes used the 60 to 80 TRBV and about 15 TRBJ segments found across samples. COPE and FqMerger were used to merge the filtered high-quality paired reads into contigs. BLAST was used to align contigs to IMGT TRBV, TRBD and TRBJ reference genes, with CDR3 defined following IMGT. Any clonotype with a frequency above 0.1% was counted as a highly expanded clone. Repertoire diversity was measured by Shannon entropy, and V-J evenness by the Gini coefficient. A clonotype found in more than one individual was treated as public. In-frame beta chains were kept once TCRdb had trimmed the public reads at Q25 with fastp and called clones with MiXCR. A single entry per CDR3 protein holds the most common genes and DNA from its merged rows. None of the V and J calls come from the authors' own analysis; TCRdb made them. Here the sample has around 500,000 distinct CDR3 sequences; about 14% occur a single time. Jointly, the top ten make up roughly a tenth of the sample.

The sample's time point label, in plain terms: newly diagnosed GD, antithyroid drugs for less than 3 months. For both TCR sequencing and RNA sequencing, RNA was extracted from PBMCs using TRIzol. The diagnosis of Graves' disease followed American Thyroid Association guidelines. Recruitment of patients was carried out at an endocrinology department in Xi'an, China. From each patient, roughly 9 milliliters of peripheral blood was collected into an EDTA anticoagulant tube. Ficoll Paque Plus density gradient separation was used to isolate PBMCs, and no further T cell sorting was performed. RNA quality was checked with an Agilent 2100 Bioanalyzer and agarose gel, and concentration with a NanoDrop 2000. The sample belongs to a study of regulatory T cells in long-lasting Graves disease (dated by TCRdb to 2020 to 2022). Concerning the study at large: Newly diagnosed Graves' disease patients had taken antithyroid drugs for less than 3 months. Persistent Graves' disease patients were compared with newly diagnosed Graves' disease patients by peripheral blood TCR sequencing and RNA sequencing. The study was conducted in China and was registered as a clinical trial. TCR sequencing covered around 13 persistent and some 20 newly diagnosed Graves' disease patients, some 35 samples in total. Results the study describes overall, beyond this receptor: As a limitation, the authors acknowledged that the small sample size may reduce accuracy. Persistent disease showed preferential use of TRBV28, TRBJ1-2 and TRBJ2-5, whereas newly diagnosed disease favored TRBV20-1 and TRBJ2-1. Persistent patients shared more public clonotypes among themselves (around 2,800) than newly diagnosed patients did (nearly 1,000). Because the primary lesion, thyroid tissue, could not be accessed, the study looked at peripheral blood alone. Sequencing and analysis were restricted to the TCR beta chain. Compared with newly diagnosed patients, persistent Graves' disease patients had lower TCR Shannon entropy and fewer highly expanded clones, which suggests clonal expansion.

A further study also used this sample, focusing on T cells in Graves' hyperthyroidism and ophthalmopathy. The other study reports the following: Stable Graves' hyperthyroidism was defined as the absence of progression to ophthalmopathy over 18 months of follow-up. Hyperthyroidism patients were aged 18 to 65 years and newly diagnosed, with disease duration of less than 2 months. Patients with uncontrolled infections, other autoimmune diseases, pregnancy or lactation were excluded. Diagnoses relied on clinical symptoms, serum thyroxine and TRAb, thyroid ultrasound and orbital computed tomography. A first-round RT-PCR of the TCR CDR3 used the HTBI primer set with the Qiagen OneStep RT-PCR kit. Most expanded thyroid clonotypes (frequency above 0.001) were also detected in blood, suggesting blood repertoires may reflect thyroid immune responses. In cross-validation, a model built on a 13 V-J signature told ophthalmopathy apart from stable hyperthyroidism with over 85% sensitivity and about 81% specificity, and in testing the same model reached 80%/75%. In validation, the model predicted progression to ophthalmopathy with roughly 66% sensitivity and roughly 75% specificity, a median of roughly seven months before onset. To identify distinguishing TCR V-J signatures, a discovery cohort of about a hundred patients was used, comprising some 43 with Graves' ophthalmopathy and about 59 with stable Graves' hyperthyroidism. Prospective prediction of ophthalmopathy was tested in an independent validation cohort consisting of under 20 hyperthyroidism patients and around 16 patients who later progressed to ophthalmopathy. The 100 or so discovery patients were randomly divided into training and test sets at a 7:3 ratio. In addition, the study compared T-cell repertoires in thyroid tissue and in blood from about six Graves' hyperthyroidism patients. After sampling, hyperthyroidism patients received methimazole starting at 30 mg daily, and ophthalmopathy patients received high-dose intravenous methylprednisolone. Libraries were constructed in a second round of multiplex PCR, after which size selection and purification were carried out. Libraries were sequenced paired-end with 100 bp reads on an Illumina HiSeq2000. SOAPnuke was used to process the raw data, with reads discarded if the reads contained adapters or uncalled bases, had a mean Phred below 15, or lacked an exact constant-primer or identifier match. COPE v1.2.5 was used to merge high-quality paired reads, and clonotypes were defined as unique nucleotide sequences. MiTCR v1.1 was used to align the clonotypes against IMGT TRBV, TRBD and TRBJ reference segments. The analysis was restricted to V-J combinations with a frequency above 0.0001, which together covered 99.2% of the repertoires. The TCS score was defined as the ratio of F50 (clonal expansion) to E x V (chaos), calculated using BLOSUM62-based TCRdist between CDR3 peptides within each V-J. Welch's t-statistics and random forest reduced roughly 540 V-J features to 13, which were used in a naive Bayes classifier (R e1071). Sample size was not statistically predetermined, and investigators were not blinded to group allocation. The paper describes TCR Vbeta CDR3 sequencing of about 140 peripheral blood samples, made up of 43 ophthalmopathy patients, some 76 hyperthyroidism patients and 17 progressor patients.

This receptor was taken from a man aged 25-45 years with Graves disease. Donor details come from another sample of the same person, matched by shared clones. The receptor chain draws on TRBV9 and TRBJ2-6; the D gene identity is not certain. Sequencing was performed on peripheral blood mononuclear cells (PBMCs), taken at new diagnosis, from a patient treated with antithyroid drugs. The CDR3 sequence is CASSVADLSGANVLTF. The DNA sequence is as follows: TGTGCCAGCAGCGTAGCTGACCTCTCTGGGGCCAACGTCCTGACTTTC.